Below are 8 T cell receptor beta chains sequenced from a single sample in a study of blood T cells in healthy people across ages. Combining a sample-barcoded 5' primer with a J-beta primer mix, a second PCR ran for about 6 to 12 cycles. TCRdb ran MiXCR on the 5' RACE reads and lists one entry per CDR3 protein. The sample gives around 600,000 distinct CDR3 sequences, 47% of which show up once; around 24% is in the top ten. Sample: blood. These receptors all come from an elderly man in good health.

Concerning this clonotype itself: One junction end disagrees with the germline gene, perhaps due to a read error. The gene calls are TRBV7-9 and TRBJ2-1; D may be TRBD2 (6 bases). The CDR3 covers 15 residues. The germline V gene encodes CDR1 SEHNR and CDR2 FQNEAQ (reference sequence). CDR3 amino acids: CASSLGDWYGNEQLF. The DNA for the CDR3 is TGTGCCAGCAGCTTGGGGGACTGGTACGGGAATGAGCAGTTGTTC.

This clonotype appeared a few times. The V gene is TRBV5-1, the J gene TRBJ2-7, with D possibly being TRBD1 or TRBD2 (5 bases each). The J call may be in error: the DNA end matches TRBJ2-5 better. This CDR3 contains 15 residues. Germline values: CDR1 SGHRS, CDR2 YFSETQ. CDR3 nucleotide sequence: TGCGCCAGCAGCTTGGACGGGGCCCTCGGGAAGACCCAGTACTTC. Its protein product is CASSLDGALGKTQYF.

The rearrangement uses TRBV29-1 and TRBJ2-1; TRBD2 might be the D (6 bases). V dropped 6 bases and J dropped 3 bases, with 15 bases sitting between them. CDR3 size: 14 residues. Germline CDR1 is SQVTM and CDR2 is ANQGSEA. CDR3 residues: CSVLGGRIYNEQFF. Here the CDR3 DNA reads TGCAGCGTATTGGGAGGTAGAATCTACAATGAGCAGTTCTTC.

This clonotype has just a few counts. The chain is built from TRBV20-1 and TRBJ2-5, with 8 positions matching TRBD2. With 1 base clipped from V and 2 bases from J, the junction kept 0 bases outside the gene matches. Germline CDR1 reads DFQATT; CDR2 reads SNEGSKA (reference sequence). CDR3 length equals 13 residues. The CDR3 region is CSARAGGQETQYF. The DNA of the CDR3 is TGCAGTGCTAGAGCGGGAGGGCAAGAGACCCAGTACTTC.

The CDR3 DNA reads TGTGCCAGCAGCTCCGGGACAGGGAAGGGTTTAAAAAACATTCAGTACTTC. Translation gives CASSSGTGKGLKNIQYF. The chain combines TRBV12-3 or TRBV12-4 with TRBJ2-4; 9 bases match TRBD1. This CDR3 has 17 amino acids. Germline trimming cut 6 bases from V and 4 bases from J; bases unmatched to any gene: 13.

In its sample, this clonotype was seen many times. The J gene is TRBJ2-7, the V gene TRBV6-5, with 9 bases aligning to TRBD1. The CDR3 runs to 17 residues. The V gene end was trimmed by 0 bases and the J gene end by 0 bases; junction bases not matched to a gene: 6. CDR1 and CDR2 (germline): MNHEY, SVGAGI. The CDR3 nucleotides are TGTGCCAGCAGTTACTCTCGCTTGACAGGGGGCTCCTACGAGCAGTACTTC. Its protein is CASSYSRLTGGSYEQYF.

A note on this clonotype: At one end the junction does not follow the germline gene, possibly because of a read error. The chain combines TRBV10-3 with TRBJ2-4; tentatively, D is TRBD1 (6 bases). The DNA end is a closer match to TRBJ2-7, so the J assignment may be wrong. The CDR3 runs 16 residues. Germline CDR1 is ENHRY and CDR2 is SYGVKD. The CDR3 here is CAIGDSSGTTGYEQYF. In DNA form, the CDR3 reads TGTGCCATCGGTGACTCGTCCGGGACAACAGGCTACGAGCAGTACTTC.

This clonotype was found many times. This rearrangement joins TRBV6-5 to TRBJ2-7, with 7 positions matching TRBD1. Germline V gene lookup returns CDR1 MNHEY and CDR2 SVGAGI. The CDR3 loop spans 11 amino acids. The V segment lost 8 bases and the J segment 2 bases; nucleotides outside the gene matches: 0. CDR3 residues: CASGTAYEQYF. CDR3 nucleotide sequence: TGTGCCAGCGGGACAGCCTACGAGCAGTACTTC.